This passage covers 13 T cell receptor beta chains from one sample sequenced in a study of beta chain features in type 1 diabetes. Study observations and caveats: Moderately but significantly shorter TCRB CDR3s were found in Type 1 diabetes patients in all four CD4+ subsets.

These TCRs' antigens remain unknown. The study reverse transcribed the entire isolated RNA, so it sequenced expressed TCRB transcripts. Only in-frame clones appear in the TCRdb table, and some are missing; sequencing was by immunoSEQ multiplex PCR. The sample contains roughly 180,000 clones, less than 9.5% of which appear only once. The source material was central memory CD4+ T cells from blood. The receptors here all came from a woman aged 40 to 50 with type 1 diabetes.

The CDR3 spells CASSLAGTLNEQFF. The CDR3 bases are TGTGCCAGCAGCTTAGCGGGGACTCTCAATGAGCAGTTCTTC. This chain joins TRBV7-9 and TRBJ2-1, with D possibly TRBD2 on 6 matching bases. The CDR3 extends over 14 amino acids. Per the germline V gene, CDR1 is SEHNR and CDR2 is FQNEAQ (reference sequence). The V and J ends lost 0 bases and 6 bases respectively, with 9 bases between them.

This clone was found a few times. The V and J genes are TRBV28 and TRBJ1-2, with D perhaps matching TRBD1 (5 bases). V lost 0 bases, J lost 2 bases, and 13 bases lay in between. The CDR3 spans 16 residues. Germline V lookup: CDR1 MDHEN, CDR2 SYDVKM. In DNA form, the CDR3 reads TGTGCCAGCAGTTTATGGGGGGGAGGGGACAACTATGGCTACACCTTC. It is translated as CASSLWGGGDNYGYTF.

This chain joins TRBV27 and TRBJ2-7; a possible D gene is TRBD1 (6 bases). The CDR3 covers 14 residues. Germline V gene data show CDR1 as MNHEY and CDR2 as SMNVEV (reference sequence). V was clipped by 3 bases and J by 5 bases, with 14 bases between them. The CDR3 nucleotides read TGTGCCAGCAGTTTTAATAACAGGGCGGACGAGCAGTACTTC. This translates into CASSFNNRADEQYF.

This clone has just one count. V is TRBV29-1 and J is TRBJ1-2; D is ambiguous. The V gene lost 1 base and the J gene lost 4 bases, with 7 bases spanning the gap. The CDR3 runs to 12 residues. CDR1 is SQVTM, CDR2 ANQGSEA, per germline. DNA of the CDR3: TGCAGCGTTGAAGTTCCAGTCTATGGCTACACCTTC. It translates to CSVEVPVYGYTF.

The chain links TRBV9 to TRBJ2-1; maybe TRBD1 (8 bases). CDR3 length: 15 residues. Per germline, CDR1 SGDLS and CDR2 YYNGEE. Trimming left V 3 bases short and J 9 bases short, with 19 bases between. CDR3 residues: CASSDGQGLPFEQFF. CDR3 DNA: TGTGCCAGCAGCGACGGACAGGGACTACCCTTTGAGCAGTTCTTC.

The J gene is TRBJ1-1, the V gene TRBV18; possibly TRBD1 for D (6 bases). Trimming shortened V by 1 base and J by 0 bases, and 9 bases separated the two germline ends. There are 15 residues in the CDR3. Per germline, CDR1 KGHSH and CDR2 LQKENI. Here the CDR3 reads CASSPLGDMNTEAFF. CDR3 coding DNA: TGTGCCAGCTCACCACTCGGGGACATGAACACTGAAGCTTTCTTT.

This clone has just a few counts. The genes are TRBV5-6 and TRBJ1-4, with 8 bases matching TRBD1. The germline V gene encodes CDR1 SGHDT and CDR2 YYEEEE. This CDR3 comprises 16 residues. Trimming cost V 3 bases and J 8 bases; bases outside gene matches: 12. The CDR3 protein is CASSSGTGSPREKLFF. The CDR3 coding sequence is TGTGCCAGCAGCTCCGGGACAGGTTCACCGAGGGAAAAACTGTTTTTT. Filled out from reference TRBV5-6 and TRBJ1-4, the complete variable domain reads DAGVTQSPTHLIKTRGQQVTLRCSPKSGHDTVSWYQQALGQGPQFIFQYYEEEERQRGNFPDRFSGHQFPNYSSELNVNALLLGDSALYLCASSSGTGSPREKLFFGSGTQLSVL.

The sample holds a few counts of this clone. Here the CDR3 DNA reads TGTGCCAGCAGCCAAGGGACAGAAGGAAGTCAGCCCCAGCATTTT. Translating gives CASSQGTEGSQPQHF. V gene TRBV4-2 combines with J gene TRBJ1-5, with TRBD1 as a possible D gene (6 bases). Germline CDR1 and CDR2: LGHNA and YNFKEQ. The CDR3 has 15 amino acids. V was cut by 1 base and J by 6 bases, with 13 bases left in between.

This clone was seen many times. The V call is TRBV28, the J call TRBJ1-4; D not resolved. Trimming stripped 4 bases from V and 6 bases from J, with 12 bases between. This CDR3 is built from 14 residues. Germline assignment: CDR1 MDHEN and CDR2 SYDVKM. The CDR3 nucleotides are TGTGCCAGCAGTTCCTCGCCGGGTTATGAAAAACTGTTTTTT. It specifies CASSSSPGYEKLFF.

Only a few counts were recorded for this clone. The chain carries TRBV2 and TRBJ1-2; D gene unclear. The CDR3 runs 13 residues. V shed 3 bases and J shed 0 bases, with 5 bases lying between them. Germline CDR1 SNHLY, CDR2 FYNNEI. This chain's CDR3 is CASSDPANYGYTF. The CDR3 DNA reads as TGTGCCAGCAGTGACCCAGCTAACTATGGCTACACCTTC.

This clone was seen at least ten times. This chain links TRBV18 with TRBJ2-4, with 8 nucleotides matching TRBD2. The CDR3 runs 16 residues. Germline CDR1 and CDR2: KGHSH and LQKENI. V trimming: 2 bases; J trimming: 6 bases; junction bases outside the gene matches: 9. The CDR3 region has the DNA TGTGCCAGCTCACCAAGTCAGCGGGAGAGAGGAAACATTCAGTACTTC. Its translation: CASSPSQRERGNIQYF.

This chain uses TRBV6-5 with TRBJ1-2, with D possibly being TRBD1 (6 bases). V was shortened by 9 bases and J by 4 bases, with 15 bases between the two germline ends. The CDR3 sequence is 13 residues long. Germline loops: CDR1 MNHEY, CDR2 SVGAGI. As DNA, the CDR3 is TGTGCCAGTTCGGACGGGGACACCTATGGCTACACCTTC. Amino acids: CASSDGDTYGYTF.

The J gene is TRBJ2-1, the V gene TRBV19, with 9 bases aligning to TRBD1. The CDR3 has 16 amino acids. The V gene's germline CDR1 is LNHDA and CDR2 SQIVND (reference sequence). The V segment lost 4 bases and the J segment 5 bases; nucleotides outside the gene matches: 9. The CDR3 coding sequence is TGTGCCAGTAGTACTCACAGGGGGCCGGGGGACAATGAGCAGTTCTTC. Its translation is CASSTHRGPGDNEQFF.